This TCR beta chain was obtained from a study of blood T cells in healthy people across ages. The ends lost 2 bases at V and 13 bases at J; junction bases unmatched: 10. Germline V CDR1 and CDR2: MNHEY, SVGAGI. This CDR3 is built from 16 residues. The individuals who served as donors were healthy Caucasians living in Russia, aged roughly 6 to 90. Primed by a sample-barcoded 5' primer and a J-beta primer mix, a second PCR proceeded for about 6 to 11 cycles. TCRdb reanalysed the 5' RACE reads using MiXCR and keeps one entry per CDR3 protein. The sample has about 930,000 distinct CDR3 sequences, roughly 28% seen once. The same sample was also used in a study of T cells of mothers and their children.

The sequencing input was blood. The chain joins TRBV6-5 to TRBJ2-4; TRBD2 matches at 14 bases. This receptor was taken from a middle-aged woman in good health. The CDR3 spells CASSYETSGGANEQYF. CDR3 bases: TGTGCCAGCAGTTACGAGACTAGCGGGGGGGCCAATGAGCAGTACTTC.